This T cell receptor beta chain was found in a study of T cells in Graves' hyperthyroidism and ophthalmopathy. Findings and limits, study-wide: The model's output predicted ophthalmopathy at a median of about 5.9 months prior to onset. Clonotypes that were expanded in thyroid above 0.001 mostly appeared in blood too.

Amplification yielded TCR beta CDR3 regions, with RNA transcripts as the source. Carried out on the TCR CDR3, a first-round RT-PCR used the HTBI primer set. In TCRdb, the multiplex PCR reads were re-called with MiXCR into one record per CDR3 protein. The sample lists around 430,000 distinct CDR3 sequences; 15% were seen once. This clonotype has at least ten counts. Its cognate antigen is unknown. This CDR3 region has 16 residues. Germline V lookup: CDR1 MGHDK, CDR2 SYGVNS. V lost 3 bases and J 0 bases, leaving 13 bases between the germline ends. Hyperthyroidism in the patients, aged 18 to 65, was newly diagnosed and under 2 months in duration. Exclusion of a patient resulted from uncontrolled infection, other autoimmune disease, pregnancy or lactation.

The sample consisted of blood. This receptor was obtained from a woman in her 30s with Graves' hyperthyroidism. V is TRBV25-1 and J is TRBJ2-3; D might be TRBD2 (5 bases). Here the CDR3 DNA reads TGTGCCAGCAGTGATTGGAGCGGAAAAAGCACAGATACGCAGTATTTT. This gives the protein CASSDWSGKSTDTQYF.